The 32 T cell receptor beta chains below come from one sample, sequenced in a study of blood T cell repertoires in COVID-19. Some clones are missing from TCRdb's copy, which holds only in-frame ones; the method was immunoSEQ multiplex PCR. The table has about 190,000 clones, 70% to 90% seen once. Sequenced sample: peripheral blood. These TCRs come from a man in his forties with active or convalescent COVID-19.

This clone was recorded only once. The V gene is TRBV7-2, the J gene TRBJ1-6; 8 nucleotides line up with TRBD1. J was trimmed by 7 bases and V by 8 bases; bases with no gene match: 7. The CDR3 consists of 14 residues. Germline-derived CDR1 and CDR2 are SGHTA and FQGNSA. In nucleotides, the CDR3 is TGTGCCAGCGACTGGGGGACAGGCAATTCACCCCTCCACTTT. This encodes CASDWGTGNSPLHF.

The table lists this clone with a count of one. The chain combines TRBV7-9 with TRBJ1-1, with D perhaps matching TRBD1 (6 bases). The germline gives CDR1 SEHNR, CDR2 FQNEAQ (reference sequence). The ends were cut back, 7 bases at V and 0 bases at J, with 12 bases in the middle. The CDR3 is 14 amino acids. This chain's CDR3 is CASKWDIMNTEAFF. The CDR3 region has the DNA TGTGCCAGCAAATGGGACATCATGAACACTGAAGCTTTCTTT.

The chain links TRBV5-6 to TRBJ2-3, with 9 bases matching TRBD2. Unmatched junction bases numbered 3, after V lost 6 bases and J lost 1 base. The CDR3 length is 14 residues. Germline CDR1 is SGHDT and CDR2 is YYEEEE. CDR3 sequence: CASTERGGTDTQYF. The CDR3 DNA reads as TGTGCCAGCACAGAGCGGGGGGGCACAGATACGCAGTATTTT.

The V gene is TRBV6-5, the J gene TRBJ2-1; TRBD1 matches 7 bases. The CDR3 is 14 amino acids. Germline V lookup: CDR1 MNHEY, CDR2 SVGAGI. V lost 8 bases, J lost 0 bases, and 4 bases stayed unmatched. CDR3 sequence (DNA): TGTGCCAGCGGGGACAGTATCTCCTACAATGAGCAGTTCTTC. It encodes CASGDSISYNEQFF.

This clone is a singleton in its sample. The V gene is TRBV30, the J gene TRBJ1-1; TRBD1 matches at 7 bases. The V segment lost 2 bases and the J segment 4 bases; nucleotides outside the gene matches: 4. The CDR3 length is 13 residues. The germline gives CDR1 GTSNPN, CDR2 SVGIG (reference sequence). The DNA for the CDR3 is TGTGCCTGGAGTACAGGGGTCGGCACTGAAGCTTTCTTT. Its protein is CAWSTGVGTEAFF.

This chain links TRBV5-8 with TRBJ1-4; TRBD1 matches 9 bases. Germline V gives CDR1 SGHTS, CDR2 YDEGEE. V lost 3 bases to trimming and J lost 8 bases; unmatched junction nucleotides: 5. This CDR3 is 14 amino acids long. The CDR3 is CASSSLDRGEKLFF. The DNA for the CDR3 is TGTGCCAGCAGCTCCCTCGACAGGGGGGAAAAACTGTTTTTT.

The J gene is TRBJ2-4, the V gene TRBV4-3; 14 bases are shared with TRBD2. V lost 1 base and J lost 0; bases outside the gene matches: 5. The germline CDR1 and CDR2 sequences are LGHNA and YSLEER. The CDR3 sequence is 19 residues long. The CDR3 DNA reads TGCGCCAGCAGCCAAGGGGGACTAGCGGGGGTAGCAGCCAAAAACATTCAGTACTTC. The encoded protein is CASSQGGLAGVAAKNIQYF.

The DNA for the CDR3 is TGCGCCAGCAGTTCTAGCGGGGCCTACGAGCAGTACTTC. This gives the protein CASSSSGAYEQYF. The V and J genes are TRBV5-1 and TRBJ2-7; the match to TRBD2 covers 9 bases. The CDR3 contains 13 residues. Trimming took 5 bases from V and 2 from J; bases not matched to a gene: 2. CDR1 and CDR2 (germline): SGHRS, YFSETQ.

The chain joins TRBV10-2 to TRBJ2-3, with D tentatively TRBD2 (7 bases). Trimming pared 0 bases from V and 2 bases from J, leaving 12 bases between. The CDR3 spans 16 residues. Germline V gene data show CDR1 as WSHSY and CDR2 as SAAADI. CDR3 amino acids: CASSESLAGATDTQYF. CDR3 bases: TGCGCCAGCAGTGAGTCCCTTGCGGGGGCCACAGATACGCAGTATTTT.

This clone was recorded once. The rearrangement uses TRBV6-1 and TRBJ1-1; D not certain. The germline gives CDR1 MNHNS, CDR2 SASEGT. V dropped 6 bases and J dropped 3 bases, with 17 bases sitting between them. The CDR3 length is 15 residues. The CDR3: CASRPTVRGDTEAFF. The CDR3, as DNA: TGTGCCAGCAGACCTACCGTCCGGGGAGACACTGAAGCTTTCTTT.

This clone was detected a few times. The V gene is TRBV27, the J gene TRBJ1-1, with D perhaps matching TRBD1 (6 bases). This CDR3 is built from 17 residues. Trimming removed 2 bases at V and 1 base at J, with 17 bases between. Germline-derived CDR1 and CDR2 are MNHEY and SMNVEV (reference sequence). The CDR3 DNA reads TGTGCCAGCAGTTTACTCGGGACAACCCGGGGGAACACTGAAGCTTTCTTT. It specifies CASSLLGTTRGNTEAFF.

The V gene is TRBV20-1, the J gene TRBJ1-2, with unresolved D. The CDR3 is made up of 16 amino acids. CDR1 DFQATT and CDR2 SNEGSKA come from the germline V gene (reference sequence). Trimming took off 3 bases at V and 4 bases at J, with 21 bases between the two ends. CDR3 residues: CSASPLAGFHGYGYTF. For the CDR3, the DNA is TGCAGTGCTAGTCCCCTCGCGGGTTTCCACGGCTATGGCTACACCTTC.

The chain combines TRBV3-1 (or the pseudogene TRBV3-2) with TRBJ2-1, with 11 bases matching TRBD2. The V gene's germline CDR1 is LGHDT and CDR2 YNNKEL (reference sequence). The length of the CDR3 is 14 residues. Losses at the gene ends were 11 bases for V and 7 bases for J; bases not matched to a gene: 10. DNA of the CDR3: TGTGCCGTGAAACTAGCGGGGGCGCCAAATGAGCAGTTCTTC. Translated, it gives CAVKLAGAPNEQFF.

The J gene is TRBJ2-2, the V gene TRBV10-1, with TRBD2 as a possible D gene (5 bases). V was cut by 3 bases and J by 6 bases, with 14 bases left in between. This CDR3 contains 15 residues. From germline, CDR1 is WNHNN and CDR2 SYGVQD (reference sequence). CDR3 sequence: CASSDSGLFSGELFF. The CDR3 bases are TGCGCCAGCAGTGATTCCGGACTGTTTTCCGGGGAGCTGTTTTTT.

This chain connects TRBV9 to TRBJ2-2; 9 bases agree with TRBD2. Germline trimming cut 0 bases from V and 6 bases from J; bases unmatched to any gene: 6. The CDR3 sequence is 16 residues long. Germline lookup yields CDR1 SGDLS and CDR2 YYNGEE. CDR3 loop: CASSVVGTSSPGELFF. In DNA form, the CDR3 reads TGTGCCAGCAGCGTAGTCGGGACTAGCAGCCCCGGGGAGCTGTTTTTT.

The chain recombines TRBV5-4 with TRBJ2-3, with TRBD1 matching over 7 bases. Trimming removed 4 bases from V and 4 bases from J; junction bases left unmatched: 9. The CDR3 runs to 15 residues. Germline-derived CDR1 and CDR2 are SGHNT and YYREEE (reference sequence). This chain's CDR3 is CASSTPLTGSDTQYF. As DNA, the CDR3 is TGTGCCAGCAGCACACCCTTGACAGGGTCAGATACGCAGTATTTT.

The chain combines TRBV7-2 with TRBJ1-1; D remains unclear. Looked up from germline, CDR1 is SGHTA and CDR2 is FQGNSA. The CDR3 loop spans 14 amino acids. V lost 1 base to trimming and J lost 1 base, with 7 bases between them. The CDR3 DNA sequence: TGTGCCAGCAGCTTAGTGGCGGCGAACACTGAAGCTTTCTTT. It codes for CASSLVAANTEAFF. The variable domain in full, with the rest retrieved from reference TRBV7-2 and TRBJ1-1, is GAGVSQSPSNKVTEKGKDVELRCDPISGHTALYWYRQSLGQGLEFLIYFQGNSAPDKSGLPSDRFSAERTGGSVSTLTIQRTQQEDSAVYLCASSLVAANTEAFFGQGTRLTVV.

The V and J genes are TRBV2 and TRBJ2-2, with 8 bases fitting TRBD2. Germline trimming cut 8 bases from V and 4 bases from J; bases unmatched to any gene: 3. Germline V gene lookup returns CDR1 SNHLY and CDR2 FYNNEI. The CDR3 consists of 13 residues. CDR3 loop: CASGAGGTGELFF. The CDR3 nucleotides read TGTGCCAGCGGGGCGGGGGGCACCGGGGAGCTGTTTTTT.

The V gene is TRBV5-1, the J gene TRBJ1-6; tentatively, D is TRBD1 (5 bases). The CDR3 covers 14 residues. With 4 bases removed from V and 7 bases from J, the gap between germline ends came to 12 bases. Looked up from germline, CDR1 is SGHRS and CDR2 is YFSETQ. DNA of the CDR3: TGCGCCAGCAGCCGTGGGACTGTAAATTCACCCCTCCACTTT. Translating gives CASSRGTVNSPLHF.

The chain has TRBV19 and TRBJ1-2; D is uncertain. Trimming took off 3 bases at V and 2 bases at J, with 7 bases between the two ends. This CDR3 has 13 residues. CDR1 is LNHDA and CDR2 is SQIVND in the germline V gene (reference sequence). CDR3 coding DNA: TGTGCCAGTAGTATCTCACAGAACTATGGCTACACCTTC. Encoded protein: CASSISQNYGYTF.

V and J are TRBV28 and TRBJ1-2; 8 nucleotides line up with TRBD1. V shed 9 bases and J 8 bases; nucleotides not matched to a gene: 8. This CDR3 comprises 12 residues. In germline, CDR1 is MDHEN, CDR2 SYDVKM. The CDR3 region has the DNA TGTGCCAGTAAACAGGGGGGATGGGGCTACACCTTC. Translating it yields CASKQGGWGYTF.

The gene calls are TRBV7-3 and TRBJ2-1, with D possibly TRBD2 on 5 matching bases. The germline V gene encodes CDR1 SGHTA and CDR2 FQGTGA. The CDR3 covers 12 residues. Trimming shortened V by 5 bases and J by 8 bases, and 10 bases separated the two germline ends. The CDR3 region has the DNA TGTGCCAGCAGCCCGAGCGGTTATGAGCAGTTCTTC. Translated: CASSPSGYEQFF.

This clone came up once. This chain uses TRBV30 with TRBJ1-5; maybe TRBD1 (5 bases). The CDR3 consists of 14 residues. Germline values: CDR1 GTSNPN, CDR2 SVGIG (reference sequence). Trimming removed 2 bases at V and 3 bases at J, with 11 bases between. CDR3 sequence reads: CAWSLQGVNQPQHF. The CDR3 region has the DNA TGTGCCTGGAGTTTGCAGGGTGTCAATCAGCCCCAGCATTTT.

V gene TRBV30 combines with J gene TRBJ1-1; 8 bases match TRBD1. CDR3 size: 14 residues. V was pared by 3 bases and J by 9 bases, with 12 bases of the junction left unmatched. CDR1 is GTSNPN, CDR2 SVGIG, per germline (reference sequence). The CDR3 is CAWRPSPTGGQAFF. CDR3 nucleotides: TGTGCCTGGAGGCCCAGCCCAACAGGGGGGCAAGCTTTCTTT.

The chain employs TRBV4-3 and TRBJ2-7, with a possible D match to TRBD1 (6 bases). The CDR3 loop spans 15 amino acids. Germline loops: CDR1 LGHNA, CDR2 YSLEER. V lost 1 base to trimming and J lost 0 bases, with 10 bases between them. The CDR3 is CASSQAGASSYEQYF. The CDR3 DNA reads TGCGCCAGCAGCCAAGCAGGGGCCTCCTCCTACGAGCAGTACTTC.

The chain couples TRBV27 to TRBJ2-1, with TRBD2 as a possible D gene (7 bases). V gave up 2 bases and J gave up 4 bases, with 12 bases separating them. The germline V gene has CDR1 MNHEY and CDR2 SMNVEV (reference sequence). This CDR3 has 15 amino acids. The CDR3 is CASSLPGGLYNEQFF. The CDR3 nucleotides read TGTGCCAGCAGTTTACCGGGGGGCTTATACAATGAGCAGTTCTTC.

The chain is built from TRBV10-1 and TRBJ2-2; 7 nucleotides line up with TRBD2. This CDR3 is 12 amino acids long. Trimming took 8 bases from V and 6 from J; bases not matched to a gene: 3. Germline V lookup: CDR1 WNHNN, CDR2 SYGVQD (reference sequence). The CDR3 DNA follows: TGCGCCAGCGGGACTAACTCCGGGGAGCTGTTTTTT. It codes for CASGTNSGELFF.

The CDR3 nucleotides are TGCGCCAGCAGCCAAGATGGGTCGGGCACCGGGGAGCTGTTTTTT. The encoded protein is CASSQDGSGTGELFF. The chain is built from TRBV4-1 and TRBJ2-2; no clear D. The CDR3 is 15 amino acids. The V and J ends lost 0 bases and 4 bases respectively, with 9 bases between them. Germline CDR1 MGHRA, CDR2 YSYEKL.

The J gene is TRBJ1-2, the V gene TRBV5-5, with 7 bases matching TRBD1. V lost 0 bases and J lost 8; bases outside the gene matches: 13. Looked up from germline, CDR1 is SGHKS and CDR2 is YYEKEE (reference sequence). This CDR3 contains 16 residues. The CDR3 spells CASSLEFGTVSEGYTF. The CDR3 DNA sequence: TGTGCCAGCAGCTTGGAGTTCGGGACAGTTAGTGAGGGCTACACCTTC.

The rearrangement uses TRBV28 and TRBJ2-6, with TRBD1 matching 10 bases. J gave up 2 bases and V 5 bases, and 6 bases lay outside the gene matches. Germline CDR1 is MDHEN and CDR2 is SYDVKM. The CDR3 length is 17 residues. This chain's CDR3 is CASSITGTGAGANVLTF. As DNA, the CDR3 is TGTGCCAGCAGTATTACCGGGACAGGGGCTGGGGCCAACGTCCTGACTTTC.

J is TRBJ2-1 and V is TRBV2; maybe TRBD1 (6 bases). The V gene's germline CDR1 is SNHLY and CDR2 FYNNEI. V was trimmed by 2 bases and J by 7 bases, leaving 12 bases between them. The length of the CDR3 is 14 residues. The CDR3 DNA sequence: TGTGCCAGCAGTGAATCTTACGGGACAAATGAGCAGTTCTTC. Its translation is CASSESYGTNEQFF.

The CDR3 DNA reads TGTGCCACCAGTGATCCAGGGGGTAGAAAGACCCAGTACTTC. Translation gives CATSDPGGRKTQYF. V is TRBV24-1 and J is TRBJ2-5, with TRBD1 identical over 7 bases. The J segment lost 6 bases and the V segment lost 3 bases, leaving 6 bases of the junction unmatched. Per the germline V gene, CDR1 is KGHDR and CDR2 is SFDVKD. This CDR3 is 14 amino acids long.